The next 18 T cell receptor beta chains were all read from a single sample in a study of T cell repertoires in cytomegalovirus infection. No antigen has been assigned to these receptors. Using its own MiXCR run on the reads, TCRdb lists one record per CDR3 protein. The sample consists of just over 450,000 distinct CDR3 sequences, roughly 46% of them appearing once. Sequenced here: cultured PBMCs, sampled from culture after CMV antigen stimulation. These receptors were taken from a human donor in good health (CMV status not recorded). Some clones in this sample may be carry-over from other donors' samples.

The chain is built from TRBV7-2 and TRBJ2-5; perhaps TRBD2 as D (5 bases). V gave up 0 bases and J gave up 4 bases, with 12 bases separating them. This CDR3 contains 15 residues. Germline assignment: CDR1 SGHTA and CDR2 FQGNSA. The CDR3 bases are TGTGCCAGCAGCTTAGCGCCGGGGAGCCCAGAGACCCAGTACTTC. Translating gives CASSLAPGSPETQYF.

V is TRBV7-6 and J is TRBJ2-2; no firm D call. The CDR3 loop spans 15 amino acids. The V end lost 5 bases, the J end lost 9 bases, and 19 bases lay between the germline ends. Per germline, CDR1 SGHVS and CDR2 FNYEAQ. CDR3 residues: CASSRLGIPGRELFF. The CDR3 coding sequence is TGTGCCAGCAGCCGACTGGGCATCCCTGGCCGGGAGCTGTTTTTT.

This chain connects TRBV7-8 to TRBJ1-2; maybe TRBD1 (5 bases). The CDR3 length is 17 residues. The V end was cut by 2 bases, the J end by 4 bases, with 20 bases between. Per the germline V gene, CDR1 is SGHVS and CDR2 is FQNEAQ. The CDR3, as DNA: TGTGCCAGCAGCTTACGAGCCCCAGGGACTTCCTCCTATGGCTACACCTTC. Translating gives CASSLRAPGTSSYGYTF.

This clonotype appeared a few times. CDR3: CASSWPSGLADTQYF. CDR3 nucleotides: TGTGCCAGCAGTTGGCCTAGCGGGCTCGCAGATACGCAGTATTTT. This rearrangement joins TRBV12-3 or TRBV12-4 to TRBJ2-3; 8 bases fit TRBD2. The CDR3 consists of 15 residues. The ends lost 4 bases at V and 4 bases at J; junction bases unmatched: 7.

The chain carries TRBV28 and TRBJ2-7; 7 nucleotides line up with TRBD2. The CDR3 covers 14 residues. J was trimmed by 4 bases and V by 6 bases; bases with no gene match: 9. Germline V CDR1 and CDR2: MDHEN, SYDVKM. The CDR3 is CASRPPGGGYEQYF. The CDR3 DNA is TGTGCCAGCAGGCCGCCGGGAGGTGGATACGAGCAGTACTTC.

This clonotype was counted a few times. The chain uses TRBV7-8 and TRBJ1-1, with D possibly being TRBD1 (6 bases). The CDR3 runs 15 residues. The germline CDR1 and CDR2 sequences are SGHVS and FQNEAQ. V lost 5 bases to trimming and J lost 3 bases, with 16 bases between them. CDR3 amino acids: CASSPGTGRDTEAFF. The CDR3 bases are TGTGCCAGCAGCCCAGGAACAGGGAGGGACACTGAAGCTTTCTTT.

Turning to this clonotype: Sequence at one end of the junction differs from germline and may be a read error. The chain employs TRBV7-2 and TRBJ2-1; 9 positions match TRBD2. CDR1 is SGHTA, CDR2 FQGNSA, per germline. CDR3 length equals 12 residues. The CDR3 reads CASSLVRAGGVF. The CDR3, as DNA: TGTGCCAGCAGCTTAGTCAGAGCGGGGGGAGTCTTC.

The chain is built from TRBV7-8 and TRBJ1-1; D gene ambiguous. Germline CDR1 SGHVS, CDR2 FQNEAQ. Trimming stripped 1 base from V and 8 bases from J, with 14 bases between. This CDR3 has 14 residues. CDR3 nucleotides: TGTGCCAGCAGCTTAGGTACCCGGGATGTGGAAGCTTTCTTT. Translation gives CASSLGTRDVEAFF.

This clonotype was seen more than once but under ten times. The chain couples TRBV7-2 to TRBJ2-1; perhaps TRBD2 as D (6 bases). Germline-derived CDR1 and CDR2 are SGHTA and FQGNSA. Deletions cut 5 bases from V and 0 bases from J, with 14 bases between. The CDR3 loop spans 16 amino acids. CDR3 protein: CASSPPGLSSYNEQFF. As DNA, the CDR3 is TGTGCCAGCAGCCCCCCGGGACTCAGCTCCTACAATGAGCAGTTCTTC.

This chain connects TRBV11-1 to TRBJ2-1; possibly TRBD1 or TRBD2 for D (5 bases each). This CDR3 comprises 16 residues. Germline V CDR1 and CDR2: SGHAT, FQDESV (reference sequence). Trimming took 2 bases from V and 2 from J, leaving 13 bases between them. This CDR3 reads CASSLTPGLPYNEQFF. CDR3 nucleotide sequence: TGTGCCAGCAGCTTAACGCCGGGGCTCCCCTACAATGAGCAGTTCTTC.

This rearrangement joins TRBV7-2 to TRBJ2-2, with TRBD2 identical over 9 bases. The CDR3 is 14 residues long. Germline V gene lookup returns CDR1 SGHTA and CDR2 FQGNSA. V dropped 11 bases and J dropped 1; count of bases not matched to a gene: 5. CDR3 in amino acids: CAAGGRGNTGELFF. The CDR3 nucleotides are TGTGCCGCCGGCGGGAGGGGGAACACCGGGGAGCTGTTTTTT.

This rearrangement joins TRBV29-1 to TRBJ1-1; no firm D call. V dropped 2 bases and J dropped 3 bases, with 10 bases sitting between them. CDR1 is SQVTM, CDR2 ANQGSEA, per germline. The CDR3 has 13 residues. The CDR3 region is CSVETLRDTEAFF. DNA of the CDR3: TGCAGCGTTGAAACGTTGAGGGACACTGAAGCTTTCTTT.

The V gene is TRBV6-2 or TRBV6-3, the J gene TRBJ2-7; D not resolved. The ends were cut back, 4 bases at V and 4 bases at J, with 14 bases in the middle. Germline CDR1 reads MNHEY; CDR2 reads SVGEGT. This CDR3 has 14 amino acids. The chain's CDR3 is CASSSRIRVYEQYF. The CDR3 region has the DNA TGTGCCAGCAGTTCCAGAATTCGTGTATACGAGCAGTACTTC.

This clonotype was counted once. This chain connects TRBV5-1 to TRBJ2-1; D may be TRBD1 or TRBD2 (6 bases each). CDR3 length equals 16 residues. V dropped 4 bases and J dropped 0 bases, with 14 bases sitting between them. Germline-derived CDR1 and CDR2 are SGHRS and YFSETQ. The DNA of the CDR3 is TGCGCCAGCAGCCGGGGGAAAGGGGGCTCCTACAATGAGCAGTTCTTC. Amino acid sequence: CASSRGKGGSYNEQFF.

The chain combines TRBV6-6 with TRBJ1-6, with a weak D call TRBD1 (5 bases). V was shortened by 5 bases and J by 7 bases, with 15 bases between the two germline ends. The length of the CDR3 is 15 residues. Germline assignment: CDR1 MNHNY and CDR2 SVGAGI (reference sequence). The CDR3 region has the DNA TGTGCCAGCAGTCCCCCCAGGGCTCGGAATTCACCCCTCCACTTT. Its protein product is CASSPPRARNSPLHF.

This clonotype showed up just a few times. This sequence joins TRBV7-7 and TRBJ2-2; TRBD2 matches 11 bases. The germline gives CDR1 SSHAT, CDR2 FNYEAQ (reference sequence). The CDR3 contains 16 residues. V lost 5 bases to trimming and J lost 4 bases; unmatched junction nucleotides: 6. The CDR3 DNA reads TGTGCCAGCAGCCCTCGACTAGCGGGATTCACCGGGGAGCTGTTTTTT. It codes for CASSPRLAGFTGELFF. The full variable domain, completed using reference TRBV7-7 and TRBJ2-2, is GAGVSQSPRYKVTKRGQDVTLRCDPISSHATLYWYQQALGQGPEFLTYFNYEAQPDKSGLPSDRFSAERPEGSISTLTIQRTEQRDSAMYRCASSPRLAGFTGELFFGEGSRLTVL.

The chain employs TRBV7-2 and TRBJ2-7; D might be TRBD2 (5 bases). The CDR3 extends over 15 amino acids. Trimming pared 2 bases from V and 0 bases from J, leaving 11 bases between. CDR1 and CDR2 (germline): SGHTA, FQGNSA. CDR3 nucleotide sequence: TGTGCCAGCAGCTTATCACTAGGGCTCTCCTACGAGCAGTACTTC. It encodes CASSLSLGLSYEQYF.

This clonotype was observed many times. The gene calls are TRBV6-6 and TRBJ2-1; 8 nucleotides match TRBD2. Germline-derived CDR1 and CDR2 are MNHNY and SVGAGI (reference sequence). With 8 bases clipped from V and 0 bases from J, the junction kept 0 bases outside the gene matches. The CDR3 has 13 amino acids. The CDR3 region is CASRGGSYNEQFF. CDR3 bases: TGTGCCAGCCGGGGGGGCTCCTACAATGAGCAGTTCTTC.